Following are 20 T cell receptor beta chains from one sample sequenced in a study of blood T cell repertoires in COVID-19. Produced via immunoSEQ multiplex PCR; TCRdb's table is partial and in-frame only. The repertoire holds 150,000 to 200,000 clones, with about four fifths as singletons. Sample: peripheral blood. The receptors originated from a woman older than 75 with COVID-19, enrolled during active disease.

The J gene is TRBJ1-1, the V gene TRBV7-2; possibly TRBD1 for D (5 bases). V was cut by 5 bases and J by 8 bases, with 15 bases left in between. Per the germline V gene, CDR1 is SGHTA and CDR2 is FQGNSA. The CDR3 spans 13 residues. CDR3 amino acids: CASSLGGSSEAFF. The CDR3 bases are TGTGCCAGCAGCCTTGGGGGGAGTTCGGAAGCTTTCTTT.

The chain recombines TRBV7-2 with TRBJ1-5; maybe TRBD1 (5 bases). The germline V gene has CDR1 SGHTA and CDR2 FQGNSA. The CDR3 has 16 amino acids. Trimming shortened V by 1 base and J by 2 bases, and 12 bases separated the two germline ends. CDR3 sequence (DNA): TGTGCCAGCAGCTTAGATACAAGGGGTGGCAATCAGCCCCAGCATTTT. Its protein product is CASSLDTRGGNQPQHF. The full variable domain, completed using reference TRBV7-2 and TRBJ1-5, is GAGVSQSPSNKVTEKGKDVELRCDPISGHTALYWYRQSLGQGLEFLIYFQGNSAPDKSGLPSDRFSAERTGGSVSTLTIQRTQQEDSAVYLCASSLDTRGGNQPQHFGDGTRLSIL.

V and J are TRBV6-2 or TRBV6-3 and TRBJ2-5; 10 bases align to TRBD2. After removal of 5 bases from V and 1 base from J, the junction contained 13 bases not matched to a gene. CDR3 length: 18 residues. Germline CDR1 and CDR2: MNHEY and SVGEGT. In DNA, the CDR3 is TGTGCCAGCAGTGTGGGGATCGGGACTAGCGCCTCCCAAGAGACCCAGTACTTC. Its protein product is CASSVGIGTSASQETQYF.

The CDR3 loop is CASSDRTGRPLHF. As DNA, the CDR3 is TGTGCCAGCAGTGACCGGACAGGGAGGCCCCTCCACTTT. The chain uses TRBV6-4 and TRBJ1-6; 8 positions match TRBD1. CDR1 is MRHNA and CDR2 is SNTAGT in the germline V gene. V was clipped by 2 bases and J by 13 bases; unmatched bases: 4. The CDR3 extends over 13 amino acids.

V gene TRBV28 combines with J gene TRBJ1-2; no clear D gene. Germline V lookup: CDR1 MDHEN, CDR2 SYDVKM. The V gene lost 2 bases and the J gene lost 8 bases, with 9 bases spanning the gap. The CDR3 is 12 amino acids. CDR3 in DNA: TGTGCCAGCAGTTTAGAGGTTTCGGGCTACACCTTC. Translated, it gives CASSLEVSGYTF.

The rearrangement links TRBV29-1 to TRBJ1-2; 8 nucleotides align to TRBD1. Germline V lookup: CDR1 SQVTM, CDR2 ANQGSEA. The CDR3 spans 13 residues. J was trimmed by 2 bases and V by 3 bases; bases with no gene match: 2. The CDR3 loop is CSVERDRNYGYTF. Here the CDR3 DNA reads TGCAGCGTTGAGAGGGACAGGAACTATGGCTACACCTTC.

Points on this clone: The junction does not match germline at one end; this may be a read error. This chain's CDR3 is CASSDSTGGRETQYF. For the CDR3, the DNA is TGTGCCAGCAGTGACTCGACAGGGGGCAGAGAGACCCAGTACTTC. The gene calls are TRBV6-5 and TRBJ2-5; 10 nucleotides align to TRBD1. Germline CDR1 is MNHEY and CDR2 is SVGAGI. This CDR3 comprises 15 residues.

The chain employs TRBV2 and TRBJ2-7, with D maybe TRBD2 (7 bases). The CDR3 consists of 14 residues. Germline loops: CDR1 SNHLY, CDR2 FYNNEI. The V end was cut by 4 bases, the J end by 5 bases, with 15 bases between. This CDR3 is CASSVGGALNEQYF. CDR3 nucleotides: TGTGCCAGCAGTGTAGGGGGGGCGTTGAACGAGCAGTACTTC.

The chain joins TRBV6-1 to TRBJ1-6; the D gene is possibly TRBD1 (5 bases). The germline V gene has CDR1 MNHNS and CDR2 SASEGT. This CDR3 is built from 16 residues. V dropped 2 bases and J dropped 6 bases, with 14 bases sitting between them. The CDR3 is CASSETLGTPNSPLHF. The DNA of the CDR3 is TGTGCCAGCAGTGAAACCCTTGGGACTCCTAATTCACCCCTCCACTTT.

The chain links TRBV6-5 to TRBJ2-2, with a possible D match to TRBD1 (5 bases). The CDR3 runs to 14 residues. Looked up from germline, CDR1 is MNHEY and CDR2 is SVGAGI. Trimming removed 6 bases from V and 5 bases from J, with 13 bases in between. The CDR3 loop is CASRAGIGTGELFF. The CDR3 DNA reads as TGTGCCAGCAGGGCAGGGATAGGTACCGGGGAGCTGTTTTTT.

The table lists this clone with a count of one. This chain connects TRBV24-1 to TRBJ2-5; 10 nucleotides align to TRBD2. The CDR3 sequence is 13 residues long. The J segment lost 4 bases and the V segment lost 11 bases, leaving 6 bases of the junction unmatched. The germline CDR1 and CDR2 sequences are KGHDR and SFDVKD. The DNA of the CDR3 is TGTGCCAGCGGGGCTAGCGGGAGAGAGACCCAGTACTTC. This translates into CASGASGRETQYF.

The V and J genes are TRBV30 and TRBJ2-5, with 9 bases identical to TRBD1. Germline trimming cut 4 bases from V and 4 bases from J; bases unmatched to any gene: 7. The CDR3 spans 14 residues. Germline lookup yields CDR1 GTSNPN and CDR2 SVGIG (reference sequence). CDR3 nucleotide sequence: TGTGCCTGGAAAGGGGGGACAGGGAGAGAGACCCAGTACTTC. Protein: CAWKGGTGRETQYF. The variable domain in full, completed from reference TRBV30 and TRBJ2-5, reads SQTIHQWPATLVQPVGSPLSLECTVEGTSNPNLYWYRQAAGRGLQLLFYSVGIGQISSEVPQNLSASRPQDRQFILSSKKLLLSDSGFYLCAWKGGTGRETQYFGPGTRLLVL.

The rearrangement joins TRBV11-3 to TRBJ2-5, with a tentative D call TRBD2 (6 bases). This CDR3 is built from 13 residues. V lost 4 bases, J lost 5 bases, and 11 bases lay in between. CDR1 and CDR2 from the germline V gene are SGHNT and YENEEA. This CDR3 is CASSSGTAETQYF. The CDR3 coding sequence is TGTGCCAGCAGCTCTGGGACTGCGGAGACCCAGTACTTC.

This clone occurred once. The CDR3 reads CASGELPPNTEAFF. CDR3 bases: TGTGCCAGTGGGGAGTTACCCCCGAACACTGAAGCTTTCTTT. This chain uses TRBV25-1 with TRBJ1-1; D unresolved. CDR3 size: 14 residues. V was pared by 9 bases and J by 1 base, with 15 bases between. The germline V gene encodes CDR1 MGHDK and CDR2 SYGVNS.

The V and J genes are TRBV3-1 (or the pseudogene TRBV3-2) and TRBJ2-5; a weak D match, TRBD1 (6 bases). Germline assignment: CDR1 LGHDT and CDR2 YNNKEL (reference sequence). The ends were cut back, 6 bases at V and 1 base at J, with 12 bases in the middle. The CDR3 is 14 residues long. CDR3 DNA: TGTGCCAGCAGAACGGACAGCTTCCAAGAGACCCAGTACTTC. Translated: CASRTDSFQETQYF.

The chain employs TRBV19 and TRBJ1-2; D possibly corresponds to TRBD1 (6 bases). This CDR3 region has 12 residues. Germline CDR1 reads LNHDA; CDR2 reads SQIVND (reference sequence). V was clipped by 10 bases and J by 8 bases, with 17 bases between them. The CDR3 loop is CATHGGAGGYTF. CDR3 coding DNA: TGTGCCACCCATGGGGGGGCTGGGGGCTACACCTTC.

The chain combines TRBV18 with TRBJ1-1; 7 bases align to TRBD1. The CDR3 extends over 14 amino acids. CDR1 KGHSH and CDR2 LQKENI come from the germline V gene. J was trimmed by 3 bases and V by 5 bases; bases with no gene match: 6. In nucleotides, the CDR3 is TGTGCCAGCTCAATCGACAGGGTGGACACTGAAGCTTTCTTT. This translates into CASSIDRVDTEAFF.

The chain uses TRBV18 and TRBJ1-3; 8 nucleotides match TRBD1. The germline V gene encodes CDR1 KGHSH and CDR2 LQKENI. This CDR3 spans 17 amino acids. V lost 3 bases, J lost 0 bases, and 7 bases stayed unmatched. The CDR3 nucleotides read TGTGCCAGCTCACCCCAGGACAGGGTCTACTCTGGAAACACCATATATTTT. It translates to CASSPQDRVYSGNTIYF.

The rearrangement joins TRBV5-6 to TRBJ1-5; 7 bases map to TRBD1. The CDR3 contains 16 residues. In germline, CDR1 is SGHDT, CDR2 YYEEEE. The V gene end was trimmed by 1 base and the J gene end by 5 bases; junction bases not matched to a gene: 9. The CDR3 loop reads CASSLYGTANYQPQHF. In DNA form, the CDR3 reads TGTGCCAGCAGCTTGTACGGGACAGCTAATTATCAGCCCCAGCATTTT.

The gene calls are TRBV29-1 and TRBJ1-5, with D tentatively TRBD1 (6 bases). The CDR3 has 17 amino acids. The V gene's germline CDR1 is SQVTM and CDR2 ANQGSEA. V dropped 4 bases and J dropped 0 bases, with 19 bases sitting between them. The CDR3 DNA is TGCAGCGTTGGGGACCGACAGGTACCTCGTAGCAATCAGCCCCAGCATTTT. Translated: CSVGDRQVPRSNQPQHF.